This entry lists 11 T cell receptor beta chains sequenced from one sample in a study of cytomegalovirus exposure and HLA in healthy donors. The PCR ran on 60 Vbeta and 13 Jbeta primers. Method: immunoSEQ multiplex PCR; TCRdb's copy keeps in-frame clones and lacks some. The data hold roughly 110,000 clones, with about 72% observed a single time. Sequencing used PBMCs. Every receptor here comes from a man younger than 35 in good health and CMV-seronegative.

This clone appeared a single time. The chain uses TRBV19 and TRBJ1-1; TRBD1 is a possible D gene (5 bases). The CDR3 totals 15 residues. Germline values: CDR1 LNHDA, CDR2 SQIVND (reference sequence). Trimming cost V 3 bases and J 1 base, with 12 bases left between them. The CDR3 loop is CASSIRPGGNTEAFF. CDR3 DNA sequence: TGTGCCAGTAGTATCCGGCCGGGGGGGAACACTGAAGCTTTCTTT.

To note about this clone: One end of the junction is discordant with germline, which a read error may explain. This rearrangement joins TRBV4-1 to TRBJ2-6, with 8 bases that match TRBD2. The CDR3 runs 16 residues. Germline assignment: CDR1 MGHRA and CDR2 YSYEKL. CDR3 loop: CASSQEAGAGANVLTF. Written as DNA, the CDR3 is TGTGCCAGCAGCCAAGAAGCGGGGGCTGGGGCCAACGTCCTGACTTTC.

Comments on this clone: A read error may produce the germline difference seen at one junction end. This chain connects TRBV29-1 to TRBJ1-2; D call uncertain. Germline V gene sequence: CDR1 SQVTM, CDR2 ANQGSEA. The CDR3 is made up of 11 amino acids. The CDR3 region has the DNA TGCAGCGTTGAAACAGCCTTTGGCTACCCCTTC. Residues: CSVETAFGYPF.

The J gene is TRBJ2-5, the V gene TRBV11-3; D is unclear. The V end was cut by 5 bases, the J end by 1 base, with 11 bases between. CDR1 is SGHNT and CDR2 is YENEEA in the germline V gene. There are 14 residues in the CDR3. The CDR3 DNA is TGTGCCAGCAGCCGAGAGAATGCCCAAGAGACCCAGTACTTC. Encoded protein: CASSRENAQETQYF.

The CDR3 is CASRLPFELAGGQGPGELFF. The DNA of the CDR3 is TGCGCCAGCAGGCTGCCCTTCGAGCTAGCGGGGGGACAGGGCCCCGGGGAGCTGTTTTTT. The gene calls are TRBV5-1 and TRBJ2-2; 11 bases match TRBD2. Germline V lookup: CDR1 SGHRS, CDR2 YFSETQ. The CDR3 runs 20 residues. J was trimmed by 6 bases and V by 5 bases; bases with no gene match: 21. Combining the CDR3 with reference TRBV5-1 and TRBJ2-2 gives the whole variable domain KAGVTQTPRYLIKTRGQQVTLSCSPISGHRSVSWYQQTPGQGLQFLFEYFSETQRNKGNFPGRFSGRQFSNSRSEMNVSTLELGDSALYLCASRLPFELAGGQGPGELFFGEGSRLTVL.

The gene calls are TRBV9 and TRBJ1-3; no reliable D call. In germline, CDR1 is SGDLS, CDR2 YYNGEE. The length of the CDR3 is 18 residues. Trimming cost V 1 base and J 4 bases, with 21 bases left between them. In DNA, the CDR3 is TGTGCCAGCAGCGTAACAACAAAGGACGGGGATCTGGGAAACACCATATATTTT. Translation: CASSVTTKDGDLGNTIYF.

The rearrangement links TRBV11-3 to TRBJ2-5, with 14 bases fitting TRBD2. Germline V gene data show CDR1 as SGHNT and CDR2 as YENEEA. With 1 base clipped from V and 4 bases from J, the junction kept 5 bases outside the gene matches. CDR3 length equals 17 residues. CDR3 region: CASSLGGLAGGGETQYF. The CDR3 coding sequence is TGTGCCAGCAGCTTAGGCGGACTAGCGGGGGGTGGAGAGACCCAGTACTTC.

The chain is built from TRBV11-2 and TRBJ1-2; tentative D call: TRBD1 (5 bases). Germline lookup yields CDR1 SGHAT and CDR2 FQNNGV. CDR3 length: 15 residues. V lost 0 bases and J lost 0, with 8 bases in between. The CDR3 DNA reads TGTGCCAGCAGCTTAGAACAGGCTCCTAACTATGGCTACACCTTC. Its protein product is CASSLEQAPNYGYTF.

This clone was seen only a few times. The chain uses TRBV4-2 and TRBJ1-4; D perhaps matches TRBD1 (5 bases). The CDR3 is made up of 15 amino acids. CDR1 and CDR2 from the germline V gene are LGHNA and YNFKEQ. V lost 0 bases and J lost 11, with 16 bases in between. The CDR3 region has the DNA TGTGCCAGCAGCCAAGACTACAGGTCAAAGATGAAACTGTTTTTT. Its protein product is CASSQDYRSKMKLFF.

The chain joins TRBV7-8 to TRBJ2-7, with 8 bases identical to TRBD1. Germline CDR1 reads SGHVS; CDR2 reads FQNEAQ. The ends lost 0 bases at V and 2 bases at J; junction bases unmatched: 3. The CDR3 sequence is 15 residues long. The CDR3 here is CASSLASGQAYEQYF. Here the CDR3 DNA reads TGTGCCAGCAGCTTAGCGTCGGGACAGGCCTACGAGCAGTACTTC.

The rearrangement joins TRBV19 to TRBJ2-1; 14 nucleotides align to TRBD2. Trimming at V came to 3 bases and at J to 1 base, leaving 2 bases not matched to a gene. This CDR3 comprises 17 residues. CDR1 LNHDA and CDR2 SQIVND come from the germline V gene (reference sequence). In DNA, the CDR3 is TGTGCCAGTAGTATGACTAGCGGGGGGGGTTCCTACAATGAGCAGTTCTTC. Protein sequence: CASSMTSGGGSYNEQFF.